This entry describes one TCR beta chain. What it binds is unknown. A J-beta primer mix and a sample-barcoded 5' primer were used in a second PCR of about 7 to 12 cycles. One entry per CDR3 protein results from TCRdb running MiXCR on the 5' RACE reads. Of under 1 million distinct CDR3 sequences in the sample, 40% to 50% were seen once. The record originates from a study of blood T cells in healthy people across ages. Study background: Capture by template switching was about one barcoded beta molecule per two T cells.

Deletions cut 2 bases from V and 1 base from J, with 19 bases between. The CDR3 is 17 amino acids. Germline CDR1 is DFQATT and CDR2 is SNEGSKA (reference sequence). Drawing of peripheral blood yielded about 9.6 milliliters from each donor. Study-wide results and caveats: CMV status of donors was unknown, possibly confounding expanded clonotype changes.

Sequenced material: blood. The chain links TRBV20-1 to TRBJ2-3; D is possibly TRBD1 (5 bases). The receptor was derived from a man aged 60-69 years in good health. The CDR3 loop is CSARLLNSGSGTDTQYF. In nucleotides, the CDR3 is TGCAGTGCTAGACTTCTCAACTCAGGGTCCGGCACAGATACGCAGTATTTT.